A selection of T cell receptor beta chains follows, all from one sample in a study of blood T cell repertoires in COVID-19. Sequencing used immunoSEQ multiplex PCR; TCRdb keeps in-frame clones, though not all of them. The data show approximately 180,000 clones, more than 70% seen once. What was sequenced was peripheral blood. The receptors here all came from a person aged 70 to 79 with COVID-19, enrolled during active disease. CDR3s include the opening cysteine and the closing phenylalanine or tryptophan. The order of the fields is V gene, CDR3 length, D gene, clone size, J gene, CDR3 protein, CDR3 DNA. D genes are given only for firm matches. Clone size is shown for a subset of rows, as once, few, many or a class of expanded clone.

TRBV30	15	TRBD1	few	TRBJ2-7	CAWERGQAYSYEQYF	TGTGCCTGGGAACGGGGACAGGCTTATTCCTACGAGCAGTACTTC
TRBV7-9	12	.	few	TRBJ2-7	CASSSGEYEQYF	TGTGCCAGCAGCTCCGGGGAGTACGAGCAGTACTTC
TRBV6-1	14	TRBD1	.	TRBJ1-2	CASSETGGDYGYTF	TGTGCCAGCAGTGAAACAGGGGGCGACTATGGCTACACCTTC
TRBV7-9	16	TRBD1	.	TRBJ2-7	CASSLEGQGETYEQYF	TGTGCCAGCAGCTTAGAGGGACAGGGTGAGACTTACGAGCAGTACTTC
TRBV6-5	12	.	.	TRBJ2-3	CASKGGADTQYF	TGTGCCAGCAAAGGGGGGGCTGATACGCAGTATTTT
TRBV28	16	.	.	TRBJ1-4	CASSERGAGTNEKLFF	TGTGCCAGCAGCGAGAGGGGAGCGGGAACTAATGAAAAACTGTTTTTT
TRBV7-3	15	TRBD2	.	TRBJ2-3	CASSFTGLAENTQYF	TGTGCCAGCTCCTTCACGGGACTAGCAGAAAATACGCAGTATTTT
TRBV5-1	17	TRBD2	.	TRBJ2-1	CASSLGGLAPSYNEQFF	TGCGCCAGCAGCTTGGGGGGACTAGCGCCCTCCTACAATGAGCAGTTCTTC
TRBV27	17	.	.	TRBJ2-2	CASSSTNTGFHTGELFF	TGTGCCAGCAGCTCCACTAACACAGGGTTCCACACCGGGGAGCTGTTTTTT
TRBV11-2	11	.	.	TRBJ1-5	CASSFGGSQHF	TGTGCCAGCAGCTTCGGGGGTTCCCAGCATTTT
TRBV5-1	16	TRBD2	.	TRBJ2-3	CASSLRPGGPPDTQYF	TGCGCCAGCAGCTTGAGGCCGGGAGGGCCCCCAGATACGCAGTATTTT
TRBV5-1	19	TRBD2	.	TRBJ2-5	CASGTARKGLAGAWETQYF	TGCGCCAGTGGGACGGCAAGAAAGGGACTAGCGGGGGCCTGGGAGACCCAGTACTTC
TRBV19	14	.	once	TRBJ1-1	CASRRKDRNTEAFF	TGTGCCAGTAGAAGAAAGGACAGGAACACTGAAGCTTTCTTT
TRBV5-6	14	TRBD1	once	TRBJ1-4	CASSLRQGALLLFF	TGTGCCAGCAGCCTGCGACAGGGAGCCCTCCTTTTATTTTTT
TRBV6-7	18	TRBD2	.	TRBJ2-3	CASSHSGTSGMITDTQYF	TGTGCCAGCAGTCACTCTGGGACTAGCGGGATGATCACAGATACGCAGTATTTT
TRBV28	14	TRBD2	.	TRBJ2-3	CASRGGVSTDTQYF	TGTGCCAGCAGGGGGGGGGTTAGCACAGATACGCAGTATTTT
TRBV5-1	16	TRBD1	.	TRBJ2-2	CASSLGQGVNTGELFF	TGCGCCAGCAGCTTGGGGCAGGGGGTAAACACCGGGGAGCTGTTTTTT
TRBV5-6	15	TRBD2	once	TRBJ2-7	CASSLGLAGSYEQYF	TGTGCCAGCAGCTTGGGACTAGCGGGTTCCTACGAGCAGTACTTC
TRBV27	15	.	.	TRBJ2-5	CASRLTGLRKETQYF	TGTGCCAGCCGGTTAACAGGGTTGAGAAAGGAGACCCAGTACTTC
TRBV19	16	TRBD1	.	TRBJ2-2	CASSTGTGGAGGELFF	TGTGCCAGTAGCACCGGGACAGGGGGCGCGGGCGGGGAGCTGTTTTTT
TRBV6-2/TRBV6-3	17	.	.	TRBJ2-3	CASSATQQGIGTDTQYF	TGTGCCAGCAGTGCCACCCAGCAGGGGATCGGCACAGATACGCAGTATTTT
TRBV5-1	13	.	.	TRBJ1-1	CASSLVGTLEAFF	TGCGCCAGCAGCTTGGTTGGGACACTTGAAGCTTTCTTT
TRBV6-5	13	TRBD1	.	TRBJ2-7	CASRKGQGYEQYF	TGTGCCAGCCGAAAGGGACAGGGATACGAGCAGTACTTC
TRBV9	17	TRBD1	.	TRBJ2-1	CASSVWDRAPSYNEQFF	TGTGCCAGCAGCGTCTGGGACAGGGCCCCCTCCTACAATGAGCAGTTCTTC
TRBV11-3	14	.	once	TRBJ2-1	CASSTKLGRFEQFF	TGTGCCAGCAGCACAAAACTAGGGCGGTTTGAGCAGTTCTTC
TRBV7-2	17	.	few	TRBJ2-7	CASSLIIGGSGTYEQYF	TGTGCCAGCAGCCTAATCATCGGCGGCAGCGGAACCTACGAGCAGTACTTC
TRBV7-2	14	.	once	TRBJ1-4	CASSSGTTNEKLFF	TGTGCCAGCAGTTCCGGGACAACTAATGAAAAACTGTTTTTT
TRBV6-2/TRBV6-3	17	TRBD2	few	TRBJ2-7	CASSYSNSREGLYEQYF	TGTGCCAGCAGTTACTCGAACTCGCGGGAGGGCCTCTACGAGCAGTACTTC
TRBV6-5	12	TRBD1	.	TRBJ1-1	CASRNPQGAAFF	TGTGCCAGCAGAAACCCACAGGGGGCGGCTTTCTTT
TRBV5-1	12	TRBD1	.	TRBJ2-7	CASSVSGGEQYF	TGCGCCAGCAGCGTCTCAGGGGGCGAGCAGTACTTC
TRBV6-2/TRBV6-3	16	.	.	TRBJ1-5	CASSLRFGGGNQPQHF	TGTGCCAGCAGTTTACGTTTCGGGGGAGGCAATCAGCCCCAGCATTTT
TRBV28	13	.	.	TRBJ1-5	CASSLKENQPQHF	TGTGCCAGCAGTTTAAAGGAGAATCAGCCCCAGCATTTT
TRBV30	13	.	.	TRBJ2-4	CAWTPWGDSIQYF	TGTGCCTGGACCCCTTGGGGGGATAGCATTCAGTACTTC
TRBV4-1	15	.	.	TRBJ2-1	CASSQAGGLLDEQFF	TGCGCCAGCAGCCAAGCGGGGGGCCTCTTGGATGAGCAGTTCTTC
TRBV7-3	14	TRBD1	once	TRBJ2-2	CASSPQGAPGELFF	TGTGCCAGCAGCCCGCAGGGGGCGCCCGGGGAGCTGTTTTTT
TRBV5-1	13	.	.	TRBJ2-3	CASSLDYTDTQYF	TGCGCCAGCAGCTTGGACTACACAGATACGCAGTATTTT
TRBV6-4	15	TRBD1	.	TRBJ2-3	CASSQDRVSTDTQYF	TGTGCCAGCAGCCAAGACAGGGTTAGCACAGATACGCAGTATTTT
TRBV15	14	TRBD1	.	TRBJ1-4	CATSTDRGDEKLFF	TGTGCCACCAGCACGGACAGGGGCGACGAAAAACTGTTTTTT
TRBV9	13	.	.	TRBJ2-2	CASSVYRDGELFF	TGTGCCAGCAGCGTATACAGGGATGGGGAGCTGTTTTTT
TRBV28	14	.	once	TRBJ2-7	CASSLIGGLYEQYF	TGTGCCAGCAGTTTAATCGGGGGTCTCTACGAGCAGTACTTC
TRBV3-1/TRBV3-2	17	TRBD1	.	TRBJ1-6	CASNFLGRQGASSPLHF	TGTGCCAGCAACTTTTTGGGGAGACAGGGGGCTTCATCACCCCTCCACTTT
TRBV7-9	14	.	once	TRBJ1-5	CASSLQGLNQPQHF	TGTGCCAGCAGCTTACAGGGACTTAATCAGCCCCAGCATTTT
TRBV9	16	.	.	TRBJ2-1	CASSLSGAGQLNEQFF	TGTGCCAGCAGCCTTTCGGGGGCGGGACAGCTCAATGAGCAGTTCTTC
TRBV15	16	.	once	TRBJ1-4	CATSRETSGRRGKLFF	TGTGCCACCAGCAGAGAAACGTCGGGTCGGAGAGGAAAACTGTTTTTT